Sequencing of this T cell receptor (beta chain) was carried out in a study of T-cell memory formation after mild COVID-19. Overall study: Across donors, TCR clusters were largely donor specific.

This CDR3 has 16 residues. From germline, CDR1 is SGHRS and CDR2 YFSETQ. V was clipped by 1 base and J by 9 bases; unmatched bases: 12. TCRdb independently ran MiXCR on the 5' RACE reads; one entry per CDR3 protein. The sample yields about 260,000 distinct CDR3 sequences, around 15% seen once. This clonotype showed up many times. The antigen remains unidentified. General study results and limits: Memory sampled before infection contained some responding clones, suggesting cross-reactive memory joined. Most CD4+ clones that shrank were in CM and EM, while CD8+ ones turned up in EMRA.

The rearrangement joins TRBV5-1 to TRBJ2-1; 8 nucleotides match TRBD2. The sequenced sample was PBMCs or a T cell subset sorted from them (not recorded which). The receptor was derived from a man aged 18 to 30 who had mild COVID-19 (a few samples of this study predate the infection). Cell type and time point are not known. The chain's CDR3 is CASSLRSGGAVGEQFF. DNA for the CDR3: TGCGCCAGCAGCTTGAGGTCGGGGGGGGCCGTTGGTGAGCAGTTCTTC.